One and the same sample provided the 21 T cell receptor beta chains below, sequenced in a study of a mutant IDH1 vaccine in newly diagnosed glioma. Repertoires were generated with immunoSEQ multiplex PCR, while TCRdb's copy carries only in-frame clones and drops some. The table shows 12,000 to 15,000 clones, with over 75% occurring only once. Regarding time point: baseline, week 1 (first vaccination visit). This sample's treatment: pre-vaccination baseline after standard-of-care therapy. Sequencing was performed on PBMCs, taken from a glioma patient treated with radiotherapy, temozolomide or both. The receptors were gathered from a woman aged 40 to 55 with glioma. Some clones in this sample may be carry-over from other donors' samples.

V gene TRBV5-5 combines with J gene TRBJ2-1, with a weak D call TRBD2 (5 bases). This CDR3 comprises 13 residues. The germline CDR1 and CDR2 sequences are SGHKS and YYEKEE (reference sequence). The V gene lost 4 bases and the J gene lost 8 bases, with 13 bases spanning the gap. The chain's CDR3 is CASSLPPGDEQFF. The CDR3 nucleotides are TGTGCCAGCAGCCTCCCCCCCGGGGATGAGCAGTTCTTC.

This clone has a single count. The chain carries TRBV30 and TRBJ1-5; unclear D gene. This CDR3 is 14 amino acids long. The germline V gene has CDR1 GTSNPN and CDR2 SVGIG (reference sequence). Trimming removed 1 base from V and 6 bases from J, with 13 bases in between. CDR3 sequence reads: CAWSESTFIQPQHF. In DNA form, the CDR3 reads TGTGCCTGGAGTGAAAGTACCTTTATTCAGCCCCAGCATTTT.

J is TRBJ1-5 and V is TRBV27; D uncertain. From germline, CDR1 is MNHEY and CDR2 SMNVEV (reference sequence). The CDR3 extends over 14 amino acids. V was trimmed by 0 bases and J by 3 bases, leaving 6 bases between them. The CDR3, as DNA: TGTGCCAGCAGTTTATCGAGGGCCAATCAGCCCCAGCATTTT. Amino acids: CASSLSRANQPQHF.

The chain employs TRBV7-2 and TRBJ1-3; D call uncertain. Looked up from germline, CDR1 is SGHTA and CDR2 is FQGNSA. There are 15 residues in the CDR3. Between the trimmed V and J ends, which lost 0 bases and 0 bases, there was a span of 6 bases. The CDR3: CASSLAKSSGNTIYF. The CDR3 coding sequence is TGTGCCAGCAGCTTAGCCAAGTCCTCTGGAAACACCATATATTTT.

The chain has TRBV14 and TRBJ2-1, with D tentatively TRBD1 or TRBD2 (6 bases each). With 6 bases removed from V and 3 bases from J, the gap between germline ends came to 15 bases. This CDR3 comprises 15 residues. The germline gives CDR1 SGHDN, CDR2 FVKESK. CDR3 sequence: CASSRGRVSYNEQFF. The DNA for the CDR3 is TGTGCCAGCAGTCGGGGGCGGGTCAGCTACAATGAGCAGTTCTTC.

This chain links TRBV7-9 with TRBJ1-1, with a weak D call TRBD1 (6 bases). Trimming left V 5 bases short and J 4 bases short, with 20 bases between. Germline V CDR1 and CDR2: SEHNR, FQNEAQ (reference sequence). The CDR3 runs to 16 residues. The CDR3 loop reads CASSPGGPGWATEAFF. The DNA of the CDR3 is TGTGCCAGCAGCCCGGGGGGGCCAGGGTGGGCCACTGAAGCTTTCTTT. The complete variable domain, with remaining parts taken from reference TRBV7-9 and TRBJ1-1, reads DTGVSQNPRHKITKRGQNVTFRCDPISEHNRLYWYRQTLGQGPEFLTYFQNEAQLEKSRLLSDRFSAERPKGSFSTLEIQRTEQGDSAMYLCASSPGGPGWATEAFFGQGTRLTVV.

The genes are TRBV9 and TRBJ1-2; D not resolved. Looked up from germline, CDR1 is SGDLS and CDR2 is YYNGEE. V lost 3 bases and J lost 7, with 10 bases in between. CDR3 length: 12 residues. CDR3 protein: CASSDALGGYTF. CDR3 DNA sequence: TGTGCCAGCAGCGATGCCTTGGGTGGCTACACCTTC.

This clone has a single count. The J gene is TRBJ1-1, the V gene TRBV18; 7 bases are a match to TRBD1. The CDR3 is 16 amino acids. In germline, CDR1 is KGHSH, CDR2 LQKENI. The V segment lost 3 bases and the J segment 0 bases; nucleotides outside the gene matches: 7. The CDR3 DNA sequence: TGTGCCAGCTCACCTTTAGGGGGCCCCATGAACACTGAAGCTTTCTTT. It codes for CASSPLGGPMNTEAFF.

V is TRBV20-1 and J is TRBJ2-1; D unclear. Germline V CDR1 and CDR2: DFQATT, SNEGSKA (reference sequence). This CDR3 contains 11 residues. Trimming stripped 4 bases from V and 14 bases from J, with 15 bases between. This CDR3 is CSAKLARVEFF. The CDR3 nucleotides are TGCAGTGCTAAATTAGCCCGGGTGGAGTTCTTC.

The chain employs TRBV6-6 and TRBJ2-7, with unresolved D. V was pared by 2 bases and J by 0 bases, with 8 bases between. The CDR3 has 14 amino acids. Germline CDR1 MNHNY, CDR2 SVGAGI (reference sequence). DNA of the CDR3: TGTGCCAGCAGTTACAGGCAGACCTCCTACGAGCAGTACTTC. This codes for CASSYRQTSYEQYF.

V is TRBV4-1 and J is TRBJ2-1, with D perhaps given as TRBD1 or TRBD2 (5 bases each). The CDR3 has 17 residues. Germline values: CDR1 MGHRA, CDR2 YSYEKL. V lost 4 bases and J lost 1, with 17 bases in between. DNA of the CDR3: TGCGCCAGCAGCCGACTTGATCTGGGGGTTTCCTACAATGAGCAGTTCTTC. Its translation: CASSRLDLGVSYNEQFF.

The genes are TRBV5-1 and TRBJ2-1, with D perhaps TRBD2 (7 bases). CDR1 and CDR2 (germline): SGHRS, YFSETQ. V lost 3 bases and J lost 3, with 16 bases in between. CDR3 length: 16 residues. CDR3: CASSWGASGRYNEQFF. The CDR3 nucleotides read TGCGCCAGCAGCTGGGGGGCTAGCGGACGCTACAATGAGCAGTTCTTC.

This sequence joins TRBV19 and TRBJ1-3, with a weak D call TRBD1 (5 bases). Germline CDR1 and CDR2: LNHDA and SQIVND (reference sequence). The CDR3 length is 15 residues. The ends were cut back, 4 bases at V and 7 bases at J, with 17 bases in the middle. The CDR3 spells CASSTVGRGGNTIYF. For the CDR3, the DNA is TGTGCCAGTAGTACCGTCGGTAGGGGCGGCAACACCATATATTTT.

The V call is TRBV4-1, the J call TRBJ1-1; D gene ambiguous. The germline gives CDR1 MGHRA, CDR2 YSYEKL. Trimming removed 3 bases from V and 2 bases from J, with 13 bases in between. The CDR3 covers 15 residues. This CDR3 is CASSQGDSLNTEAFF. The CDR3 bases are TGCGCCAGCAGCCAGGGCGACTCGCTAAACACTGAAGCTTTCTTT.

This clone was recorded once. The chain recombines TRBV5-1 with TRBJ2-7; perhaps TRBD2 as D (5 bases). In germline, CDR1 is SGHRS, CDR2 YFSETQ. V was cut by 4 bases and J by 4 bases, with 18 bases left in between. CDR3 size: 15 residues. The chain's CDR3 is CASSPGGLRVYEQYF. The DNA for the CDR3 is TGCGCCAGCAGCCCCGGCGGGCTGAGGGTGTACGAGCAGTACTTC.

The genes are TRBV19 and TRBJ1-2; 7 nucleotides line up with TRBD1. After removal of 7 bases from V and 10 bases from J, the junction contained 12 bases not matched to a gene. The CDR3 extends over 13 amino acids. Germline V gene sequence: CDR1 LNHDA, CDR2 SQIVND (reference sequence). The CDR3 bases are TGTGCCAGTACCCTCCAGGGGGGAAGCCTCTACACCTTC. Residues: CASTLQGGSLYTF.

V gene TRBV7-2 combines with J gene TRBJ2-7; D remains ambiguous. The germline gives CDR1 SGHTA, CDR2 FQGNSA. V gave up 3 bases and J gave up 2 bases, with 11 bases separating them. This CDR3 has 14 residues. Here the CDR3 DNA reads TGTGCCAGCAGCTTTTGGACCGAAACCTACGAGCAGTACTTC. Protein sequence: CASSFWTETYEQYF.

This chain uses TRBV6-5 with TRBJ1-1; TRBD1 might be the D (5 bases). Germline V CDR1 and CDR2: MNHEY, SVGAGI. Trimming stripped 0 bases from V and 6 bases from J, with 11 bases between. The CDR3 runs 14 residues. DNA for the CDR3: TGTGCCAGCAGTTACTCGATCAGGGAGGCTGAAGCTTTCTTT. Its protein is CASSYSIREAEAFF.

The CDR3 protein is CSVEDGASTQYF. The CDR3 DNA sequence: TGCAGCGTTGAAGACGGGGCGTCGACGCAGTATTTT. This chain uses TRBV29-1 with TRBJ2-3; D may be TRBD1 or TRBD2 (5 bases each). Germline CDR1 and CDR2: SQVTM and ANQGSEA. Trimming took 0 bases from V and 9 from J, leaving 10 bases between them. The CDR3 has 12 amino acids.

This sequence joins TRBV18 and TRBJ2-7; D uncertain. CDR3 length: 12 residues. The germline gives CDR1 KGHSH, CDR2 LQKENI. V lost 3 bases, J lost 4 bases, and 7 bases lay in between. DNA for the CDR3: TGTGCCAGCTCACCGTCGTCATACGAGCAGTACTTC. It codes for CASSPSSYEQYF.

CDR3 bases: TGTGCCAGCGGTCAGGGGAGTGTAAATGAGCAGTTCTTC. It is translated as CASGQGSVNEQFF. The rearrangement joins TRBV27 to TRBJ2-1, with D possibly matching TRBD1 (6 bases). Trimming took 8 bases from V and 7 from J, leaving 15 bases between them. This CDR3 is 13 amino acids long. CDR1 and CDR2 from the germline V gene are MNHEY and SMNVEV (reference sequence).